These T cell receptor beta chains were read from a single sample in a study of blood T cells in healthy people across ages. MiXCR, applied by TCRdb to the 5' RACE reads, yields one record per CDR3 protein. Of roughly 1.5 million distinct CDR3 sequences in the sample, 35% to 45% were seen once. Input material: blood. The receptors come from a woman younger than 35 in good health. CDR3s include the opening cysteine and the closing phenylalanine or tryptophan. The order of the fields is D gene, J gene, CDR3 length, clone size, V gene, CDR3 DNA, CDR3 protein. The D gene is left open where the match is weak. Some rows mark clone size as missing; the rest say once, few, many or name a class of expanded clone.

D: TRBD2; J: TRBJ2-7; length: 15; size: NA; V: TRBV5-1; DNA: TGCGCCAGCAGCCTGACTAGCGGGAGATTCAATGAGCAGTACTTC; CDR3: CASSLTSGRFNEQYF
D: NA; J: TRBJ2-5; length: 15; size: NA; V: TRBV20-1; DNA: TGCAGTGCTTGGGAGGGGGGTTCGGTGCACAATGAGCAGTACTTC; CDR3: CSAWEGGSVHNEQYF
D: NA; J: TRBJ2-5; length: 14; size: NA; V: TRBV7-8; DNA: TGTGCCAACAGCCTTGTGGGGGCAATAGAGACCCAGTACTTC; CDR3: CANSLVGAIETQYF
D: NA; J: TRBJ1-3; length: 14; size: NA; V: TRBV7-2; DNA: TGTGCCAGCAGCTTAGTGAGGGCTGGAAACACCATATATTTT; CDR3: CASSLVRAGNTIYF
D: TRBD1; J: TRBJ2-5; length: 16; size: NA; V: TRBV24-1; DNA: TGTGCCACCAGTGATTTCGGGACAGGTGACCAAGAGACCCAGTACTTC; CDR3: CATSDFGTGDQETQYF
D: NA; J: TRBJ1-1; length: 14; size: NA; V: TRBV11-2; DNA: TGTGCCAGCAGCCCGGGGACCTCTGGGACTGAAGCTTTCTTT; CDR3: CASSPGTSGTEAFF
D: NA; J: TRBJ1-3; length: 14; size: few; V: TRBV29-1; DNA: TGCAGCGTTGTCGTCCGCGCTGCCGGAAACACCATATATTTT; CDR3: CSVVVRAAGNTIYF
D: NA; J: TRBJ1-5; length: 16; size: few; V: TRBV4-3; DNA: TGCGCCAGCAGCCAAGATCAGTGGGGGGGAGGCCAGCCCCAGCATTTT; CDR3: CASSQDQWGGGQPQHF
D: NA; J: TRBJ1-5; length: 15; size: NA; V: TRBV4-3; DNA: TGCGCCGGCAGCCAAGACGGGGGAGACAATCAGCCCCAGCATTTT; CDR3: CAGSQDGGDNQPQHF
D: NA; J: TRBJ2-7; length: 12; size: few; V: TRBV20-1; DNA: TGCAGTGCTAGAGATTTCGCCTACGAGCAGTACTTC; CDR3: CSARDFAYEQYF
D: NA; J: TRBJ2-3; length: 14; size: NA; V: TRBV6-1; DNA: TGTGCCAGCAGTGAAGAGGACAGCACAGATACGCAGTATTTT; CDR3: CASSEEDSTDTQYF
D: TRBD2; J: TRBJ2-3; length: 17; size: NA; V: TRBV5-6; DNA: TGTGCCAGCAGCTTGGACCTTAGCGGGCTAAGCACAGATACGCAGTATTTT; CDR3: CASSLDLSGLSTDTQYF
D: NA; J: TRBJ2-7; length: 15; size: few; V: TRBV11-2; DNA: TGTGCCAGCAGCCCCTTGCGGCACGTAAACTACGAGCAGTACTTC; CDR3: CASSPLRHVNYEQYF
D: NA; J: TRBJ2-1; length: 15; size: few; V: TRBV6-1; DNA: TGTGCCAGCGCCCAAGGGGCGGTGGTTTTGAATGAGCAGTTCTTC; CDR3: CASAQGAVVLNEQFF
D: NA; J: TRBJ2-5; length: 16; size: once; V: TRBV7-2; DNA: TGTGCCAGCAGCTTAAGTCGAGGACGGGCATACAATGAGCAGTACTTC; CDR3: CASSLSRGRAYNEQYF
D: NA; J: TRBJ2-3; length: 15; size: many; V: TRBV27; DNA: TGTGCCAGCAGTTTATATGCGGGTGTCACAGATACGCAGTATTTT; CDR3: CASSLYAGVTDTQYF
D: NA; J: TRBJ2-7; length: 17; size: NA; V: TRBV11-2; DNA: TGTGCCAGCACCGCCTCAAGACAGGGACTGAACACCTACGAGCAGTACTTC; CDR3: CASTASRQGLNTYEQYF
D: NA; J: TRBJ2-1; length: 12; size: NA; V: TRBV11-2; DNA: TGTGCCAGCAGCTTAGAATACGATGAGCAGTTCTTC; CDR3: CASSLEYDEQFF
D: TRBD2; J: TRBJ2-1; length: 18; size: NA; V: TRBV28; DNA: TGTGCCAGCAGTCCGAATCTAGCGGGAGGCCCCGTCGGAGGTGAGCAGTTCTTC; CDR3: CASSPNLAGGPVGGEQFF
D: NA; J: TRBJ1-1; length: 14; size: NA; V: TRBV7-9; DNA: TGTGCCAGCAGCCACAGCCGCCCGAACACTGAAGCTTTCTTT; CDR3: CASSHSRPNTEAFF
D: NA; J: TRBJ2-4; length: 14; size: many; V: TRBV7-2; DNA: TGTGCCAGCAGCTTAGGGTTAGGGTTGGACATTCAGTACTTC; CDR3: CASSLGLGLDIQYF
D: NA; J: TRBJ1-1; length: 14; size: NA; V: TRBV9; DNA: TGTGCCAGCAGCGTAGCTCTGAGGGGGACTGAAGCTTTCTTT; CDR3: CASSVALRGTEAFF
D: NA; J: TRBJ1-2; length: 14; size: NA; V: TRBV5-1; DNA: TGCGCCAGCAGCTTGAGAGTTGGGAGCTATGGCTACACCTTC; CDR3: CASSLRVGSYGYTF
D: NA; J: TRBJ1-2; length: 15; size: NA; V: TRBV27; DNA: TGTGCCAGCAGTTTAGGGCGGGACACAAACTATGGCTACACCTTC; CDR3: CASSLGRDTNYGYTF
D: NA; J: TRBJ1-2; length: 15; size: NA; V: TRBV7-2; DNA: TGTGCCAGCAGCTTAGCATCTTTTACTTTAGATGGCTACACCTTC; CDR3: CASSLASFTLDGYTF
D: NA; J: TRBJ2-7; length: 12; size: NA; V: TRBV29-1; DNA: TGCAGCGTTGTCTGGGGGAACTACGAGCAGTACTTC; CDR3: CSVVWGNYEQYF
D: TRBD1; J: TRBJ1-5; length: 14; size: few; V: TRBV15; DNA: TGTGCCACCAGCGTCGACCAGGGGGATCAGCCCCAGCATTTT; CDR3: CATSVDQGDQPQHF
D: TRBD1; J: TRBJ2-2; length: 15; size: NA; V: TRBV10-3; DNA: TGTGCCATCAGTGAGGGACAGGGGGCTCCCGGGGAGCTGTTTTTT; CDR3: CAISEGQGAPGELFF
D: TRBD1; J: TRBJ1-2; length: 14; size: NA; V: TRBV7-9; DNA: TGTGCCAGCAGCTTAGAAGGACAGGTGGGTGGCTACACCTTC; CDR3: CASSLEGQVGGYTF
D: NA; J: TRBJ1-1; length: 14; size: NA; V: TRBV15; DNA: TGTGCCACCAGCAGAGATTATGGAGGGACTGAAGCTTTCTTT; CDR3: CATSRDYGGTEAFF
D: NA; J: TRBJ1-5; length: 14; size: few; V: TRBV18; DNA: TGTGCCAGCTCACCATTGGACAGTGAGCAGCCCCAGCATTTT; CDR3: CASSPLDSEQPQHF
D: TRBD2; J: TRBJ2-7; length: 15; size: few; V: TRBV28; DNA: TGTGCCAGCAGTTTCCGCGGACTAGCGGCCTACGAGCAGTACTTC; CDR3: CASSFRGLAAYEQYF
D: NA; J: TRBJ2-3; length: 14; size: many; V: TRBV10-3; DNA: TGTGCCATCAGTGGGACTACACACACAGATACGCAGTATTTT; CDR3: CAISGTTHTDTQYF
D: NA; J: TRBJ1-2; length: 14; size: few; V: TRBV30; DNA: TGTGCCTGGAGTGTAACGGGCAGGAGCTATGGCTACACCTTC; CDR3: CAWSVTGRSYGYTF
D: TRBD1; J: TRBJ1-1; length: 16; size: NA; V: TRBV6-2/TRBV6-3; DNA: TGTGCCAGCAGTGCCCAGGGGGGGGGCATGACCACTGAAGCTTTCTTT; CDR3: CASSAQGGGMTTEAFF
D: NA; J: TRBJ2-2; length: 14; size: NA; V: TRBV6-4; DNA: TGTGCCAGCAGTGCGGGGTATATGGTCGGGGAGCTGTTTTTT; CDR3: CASSAGYMVGELFF
D: TRBD2; J: TRBJ2-3; length: 16; size: NA; V: TRBV7-8; DNA: TGTGCCTGCAGCCCACAAAGACTAGCGGGGACAGATACGCAGTATTTT; CDR3: CACSPQRLAGTDTQYF
D: TRBD2; J: TRBJ2-5; length: 15; size: NA; V: TRBV28; DNA: TGTGCCAGCAGTTCCGCGGGAGCATTATATAATGAGCAGTACTTC; CDR3: CASSSAGALYNEQYF
D: NA; J: TRBJ2-3; length: 16; size: NA; V: TRBV27; DNA: TGTGCCAGCAGCCCGGGGGTGGGGGCTAGCACAGATACGCAGTATTTT; CDR3: CASSPGVGASTDTQYF
D: NA; J: TRBJ2-7; length: 11; size: few; V: TRBV30; DNA: TGTGCCTGGAGTGACGACTACGAGCAGTACTTC; CDR3: CAWSDDYEQYF